This T cell receptor beta chain was obtained from a study of blood T cell repertoires in COVID-19. Study at large: PBMCs, B-cell-depleted T cells, or T cells were the source of the cDNA or gDNA that made up the material.

Original processing methods: How many nucleated cells were present was estimated from reference gene primer amplification. This table comes from immunoSEQ multiplex PCR, and its TCRdb copy is limited to in-frame clones, with some not included. Clonal size and the V and J genes are those of that table, whereas D and trimming came from the DNA. The sample lists around 80,000 clones; over 70% were seen once. Germline-derived CDR1 and CDR2 are SGHNT and YENEEA. CDR3 length: 13 amino acids. V lost 3 bases and J 2 bases, leaving 4 bases between the germline ends. This rearrangement joins TRBV11-3 to TRBJ2-2; D not resolved. This clonotype was sampled from a man older than 75 with acute or convalescent COVID-19. Sequencing input: peripheral blood. The chain's CDR3 is CASSFSNTGELFF. The CDR3 DNA is TGTGCCAGCAGCTTCAGTAACACCGGGGAGCTGTTTTTT.